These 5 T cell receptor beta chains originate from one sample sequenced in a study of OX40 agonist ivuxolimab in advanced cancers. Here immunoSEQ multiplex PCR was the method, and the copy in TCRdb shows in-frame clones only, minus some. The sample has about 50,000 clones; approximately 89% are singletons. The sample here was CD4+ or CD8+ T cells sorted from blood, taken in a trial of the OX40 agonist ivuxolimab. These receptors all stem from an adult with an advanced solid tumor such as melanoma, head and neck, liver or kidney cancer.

CDR3 loop: CASSTGFNEQFF. DNA for the CDR3: TGCGCCAGCAGCACAGGGTTTAATGAGCAGTTCTTC. V gene TRBV5-1 combines with J gene TRBJ2-1, with D possibly TRBD1 on 6 matching bases. This CDR3 comprises 12 residues. Looked up from germline, CDR1 is SGHRS and CDR2 is YFSETQ. V gave up 4 bases and J gave up 7 bases, with 9 bases separating them. Drawing the rest from reference TRBV5-1 and TRBJ2-1, the complete variable domain is KAGVTQTPRYLIKTRGQQVTLSCSPISGHRSVSWYQQTPGQGLQFLFEYFSETQRNKGNFPGRFSGRQFSNSRSEMNVSTLELGDSALYLCASSTGFNEQFFGPGTRLTVL.

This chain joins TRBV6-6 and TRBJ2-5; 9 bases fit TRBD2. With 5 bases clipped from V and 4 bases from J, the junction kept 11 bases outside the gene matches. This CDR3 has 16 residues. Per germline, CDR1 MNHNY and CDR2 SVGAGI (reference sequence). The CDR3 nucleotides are TGTGCCAGCAGTCCCCCGGGGGAAGCGGGGGGAGAGACCCAGTACTTC. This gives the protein CASSPPGEAGGETQYF.

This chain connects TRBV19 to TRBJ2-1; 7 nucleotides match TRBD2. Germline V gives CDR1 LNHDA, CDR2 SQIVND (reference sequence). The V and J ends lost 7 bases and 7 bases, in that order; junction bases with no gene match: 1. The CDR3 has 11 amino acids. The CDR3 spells CASNSGNEQFF. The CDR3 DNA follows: TGTGCCAGTAATAGCGGGAATGAGCAGTTCTTC.

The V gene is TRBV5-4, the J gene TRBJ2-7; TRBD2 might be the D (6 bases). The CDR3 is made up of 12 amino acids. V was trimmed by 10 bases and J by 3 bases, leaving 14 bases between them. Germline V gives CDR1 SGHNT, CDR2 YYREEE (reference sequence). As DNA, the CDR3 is TGTGCCTCCTCCGGCGGGATCTACGAGCAGTACGTC. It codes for CASSGGIYEQYV.

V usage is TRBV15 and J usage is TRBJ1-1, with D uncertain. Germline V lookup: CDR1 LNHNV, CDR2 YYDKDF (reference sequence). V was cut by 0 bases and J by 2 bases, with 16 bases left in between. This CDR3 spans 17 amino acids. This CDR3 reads CATSRDFSALVNTEAFF. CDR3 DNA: TGTGCCACCAGCAGAGATTTTAGTGCGTTGGTCAACACTGAAGCTTTCTTT.